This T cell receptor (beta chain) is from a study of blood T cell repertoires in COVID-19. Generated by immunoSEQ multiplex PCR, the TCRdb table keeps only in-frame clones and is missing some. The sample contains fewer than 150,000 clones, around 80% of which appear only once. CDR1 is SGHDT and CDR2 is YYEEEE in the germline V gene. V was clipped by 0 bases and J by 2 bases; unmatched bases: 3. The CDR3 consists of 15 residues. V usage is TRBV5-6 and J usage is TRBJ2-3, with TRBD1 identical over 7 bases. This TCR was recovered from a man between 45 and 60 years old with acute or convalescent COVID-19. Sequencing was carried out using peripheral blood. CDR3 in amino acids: CASSLDRGVTDTQYF. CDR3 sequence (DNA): TGTGCCAGCAGCTTGGACAGGGGAGTCACAGATACGCAGTATTTT.